This TCR beta chain was captured by sequencing in a study of T-cell reconstitution after alpha-beta-depleted transplantation in children. General study results and limits: In some patients, recipient T cells and intrathymic progenitors surviving conditioning explained high day-60 diversity. It was newly produced T cells that mostly accounted for T-cell counts and diversity one year after transplant. Approximately two months post-transplant, alpha-beta T cells reportedly originated from several hundred expanded graft clones.

Using unique molecular identifiers, the investigators prepared the TCRbeta library. TCRdb reanalysed the PCR reads using MiXCR and keeps one entry per CDR3 protein. This sample has 600,000 to 700,000 distinct CDR3 sequences; approximately 14% occur once, and the top ten carry around 0.79%. The V gene's germline CDR1 is SGHRS and CDR2 YFSETQ. V was pared by 5 bases and J by 5 bases, with 3 bases of the junction left unmatched. This CDR3 spans 14 amino acids. This clonotype showed up just a few times. Antigen specificity is unknown. This clonotype originated in a girl aged 2 to 10 with congenital amegakaryocytic thrombocytopenia, due to receive a stem cell transplant. The sample was PBMCs, taken before TCRalphabeta/CD19-depleted stem cell transplant. This chain links TRBV5-1 with TRBJ2-1; the match to TRBD2 covers 11 bases. CDR3 sequence reads: CASRLAGENNEQFF. Here the CDR3 DNA reads TGCGCCAGCAGACTAGCGGGAGAGAACAATGAGCAGTTCTTC.